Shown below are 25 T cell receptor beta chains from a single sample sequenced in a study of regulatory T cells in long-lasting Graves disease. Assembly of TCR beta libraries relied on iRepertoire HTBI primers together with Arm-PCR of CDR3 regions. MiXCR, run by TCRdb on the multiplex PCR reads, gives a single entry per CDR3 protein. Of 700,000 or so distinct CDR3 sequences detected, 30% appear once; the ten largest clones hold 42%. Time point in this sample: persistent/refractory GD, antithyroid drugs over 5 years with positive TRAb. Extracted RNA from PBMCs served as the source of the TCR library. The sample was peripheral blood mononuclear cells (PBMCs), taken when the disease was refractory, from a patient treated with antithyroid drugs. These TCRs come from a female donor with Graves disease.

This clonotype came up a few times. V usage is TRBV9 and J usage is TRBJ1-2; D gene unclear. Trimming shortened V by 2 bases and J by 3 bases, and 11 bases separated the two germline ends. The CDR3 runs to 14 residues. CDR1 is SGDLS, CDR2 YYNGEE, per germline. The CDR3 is CASSVADQDYGYTF. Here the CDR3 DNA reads TGTGCCAGCAGCGTGGCGGATCAGGACTATGGCTACACCTTC.

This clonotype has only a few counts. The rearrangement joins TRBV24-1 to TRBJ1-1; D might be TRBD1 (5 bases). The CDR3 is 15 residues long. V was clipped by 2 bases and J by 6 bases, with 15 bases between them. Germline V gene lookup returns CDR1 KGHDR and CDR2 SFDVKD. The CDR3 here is CATSDWGSGAPEAFF. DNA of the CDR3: TGTGCCACCAGTGATTGGGGGTCCGGCGCACCTGAAGCTTTCTTT.

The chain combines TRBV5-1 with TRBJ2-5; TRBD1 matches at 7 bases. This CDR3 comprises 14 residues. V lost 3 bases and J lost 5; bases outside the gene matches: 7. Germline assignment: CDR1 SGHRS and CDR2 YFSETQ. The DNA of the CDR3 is TGCGCCAGCAGCTACTACAGGGGCCGGGAGACCCAGTACTTC. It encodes CASSYYRGRETQYF.

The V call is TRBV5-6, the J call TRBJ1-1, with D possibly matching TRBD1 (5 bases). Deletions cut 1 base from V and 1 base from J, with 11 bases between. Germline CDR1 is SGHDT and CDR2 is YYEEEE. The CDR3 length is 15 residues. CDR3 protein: CASSLYDRPNTEAFF. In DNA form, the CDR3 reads TGTGCCAGCAGCTTGTATGACAGACCGAACACTGAAGCTTTCTTT. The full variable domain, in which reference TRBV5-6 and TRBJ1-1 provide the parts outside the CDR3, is DAGVTQSPTHLIKTRGQQVTLRCSPKSGHDTVSWYQQALGQGPQFIFQYYEEEERQRGNFPDRFSGHQFPNYSSELNVNALLLGDSALYLCASSLYDRPNTEAFFGQGTRLTVV.

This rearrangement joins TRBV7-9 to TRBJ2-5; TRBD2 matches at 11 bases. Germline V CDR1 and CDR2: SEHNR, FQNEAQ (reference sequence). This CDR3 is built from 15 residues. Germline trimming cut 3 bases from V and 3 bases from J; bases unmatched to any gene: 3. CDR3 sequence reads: CASSFRGLAEETQYF. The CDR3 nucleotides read TGTGCCAGCAGCTTCAGGGGACTAGCGGAAGAGACCCAGTACTTC.

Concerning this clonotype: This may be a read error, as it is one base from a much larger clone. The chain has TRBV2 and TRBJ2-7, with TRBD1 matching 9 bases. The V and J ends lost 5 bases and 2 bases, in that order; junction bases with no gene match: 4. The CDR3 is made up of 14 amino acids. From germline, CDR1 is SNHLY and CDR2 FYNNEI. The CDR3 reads CASSHDRGTYEQYF. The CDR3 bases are TGTGCCAGCAGTCACGACAGGGGGACCTACGAGCAGTACTTC. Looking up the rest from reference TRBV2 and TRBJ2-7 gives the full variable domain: EPEVTQTPSHQVTQMGQEVILRCVPISNHLYFYWYRQILGQKVEFLVSFYNNEISEKSEIFDDQFSVERPDGSNFTLKIRSTKLEDSAMYFCASSHDRGTYEQYFGPGTRLTVT.

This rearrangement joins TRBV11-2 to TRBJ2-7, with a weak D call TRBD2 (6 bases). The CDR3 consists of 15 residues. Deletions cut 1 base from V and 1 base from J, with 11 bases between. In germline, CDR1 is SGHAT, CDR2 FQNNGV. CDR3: CASSLVGLLSYEQYF. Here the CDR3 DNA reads TGTGCCAGCAGCTTAGTGGGACTCCTGTCCTACGAGCAGTACTTC.

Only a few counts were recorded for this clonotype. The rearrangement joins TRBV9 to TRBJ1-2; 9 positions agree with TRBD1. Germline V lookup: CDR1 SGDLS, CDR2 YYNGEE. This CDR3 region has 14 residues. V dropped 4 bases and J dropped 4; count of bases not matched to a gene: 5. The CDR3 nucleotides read TGTGCCAGCAGCTCCCGGACAGGGGCCTATGGCTACACCTTC. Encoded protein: CASSSRTGAYGYTF.

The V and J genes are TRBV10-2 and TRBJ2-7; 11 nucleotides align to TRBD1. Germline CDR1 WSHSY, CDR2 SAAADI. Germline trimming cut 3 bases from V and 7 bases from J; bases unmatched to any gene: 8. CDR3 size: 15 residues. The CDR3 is CASSDSPGTGGEQYF. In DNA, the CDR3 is TGCGCCAGCAGTGACTCCCCCGGGACAGGGGGAGAGCAGTACTTC.

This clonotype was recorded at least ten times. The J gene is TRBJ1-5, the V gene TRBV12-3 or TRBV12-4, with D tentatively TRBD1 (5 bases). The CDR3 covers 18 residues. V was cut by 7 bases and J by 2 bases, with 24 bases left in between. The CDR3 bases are TGTGCCAGCACCAGAGGGGATGGGGTATATATGCGCAATCAGCCCCAGCATTTT. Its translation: CASTRGDGVYMRNQPQHF.

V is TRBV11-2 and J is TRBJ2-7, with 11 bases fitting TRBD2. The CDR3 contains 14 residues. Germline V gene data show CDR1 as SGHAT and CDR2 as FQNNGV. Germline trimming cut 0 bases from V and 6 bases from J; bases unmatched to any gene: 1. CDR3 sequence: CASSLDLAGGEQYF. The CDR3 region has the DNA TGTGCCAGCAGCTTAGATCTAGCGGGGGGCGAGCAGTACTTC.

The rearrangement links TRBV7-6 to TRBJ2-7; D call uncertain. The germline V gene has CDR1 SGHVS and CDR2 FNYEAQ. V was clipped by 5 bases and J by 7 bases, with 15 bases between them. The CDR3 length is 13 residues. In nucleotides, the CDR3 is TGTGCCAGCAGCCCCTCGACCAGCCTGGAGCAGTACTTC. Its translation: CASSPSTSLEQYF.

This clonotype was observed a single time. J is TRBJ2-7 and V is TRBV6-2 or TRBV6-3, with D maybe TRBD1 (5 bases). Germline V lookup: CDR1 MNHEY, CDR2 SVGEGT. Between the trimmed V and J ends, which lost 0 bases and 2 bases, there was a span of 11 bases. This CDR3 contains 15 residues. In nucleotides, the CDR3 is TGTGCCAGCAGTTACTCGTCAGGGTTACCCTACGAGCAGTACTTC. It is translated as CASSYSSGLPYEQYF.

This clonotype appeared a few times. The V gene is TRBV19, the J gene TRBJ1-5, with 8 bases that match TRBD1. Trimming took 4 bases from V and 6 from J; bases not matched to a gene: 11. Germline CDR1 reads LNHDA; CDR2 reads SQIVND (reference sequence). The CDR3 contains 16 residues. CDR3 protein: CASSTPDRGSGQPQHF. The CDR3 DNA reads TGTGCCAGTAGTACCCCCGACAGGGGCTCGGGTCAGCCCCAGCATTTT.

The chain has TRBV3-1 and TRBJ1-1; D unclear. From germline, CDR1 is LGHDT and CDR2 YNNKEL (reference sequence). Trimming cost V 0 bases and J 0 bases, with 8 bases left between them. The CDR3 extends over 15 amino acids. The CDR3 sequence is CASSQDSSMNTEAFF. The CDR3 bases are TGTGCCAGCAGCCAAGATTCCAGTATGAACACTGAAGCTTTCTTT.

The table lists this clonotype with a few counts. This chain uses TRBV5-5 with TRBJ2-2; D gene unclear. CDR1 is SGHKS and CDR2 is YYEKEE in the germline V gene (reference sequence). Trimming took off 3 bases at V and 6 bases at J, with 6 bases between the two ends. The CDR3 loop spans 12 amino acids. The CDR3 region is CASSSIPGELFF. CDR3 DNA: TGTGCCAGCAGCTCAATTCCCGGGGAGCTGTTTTTT.

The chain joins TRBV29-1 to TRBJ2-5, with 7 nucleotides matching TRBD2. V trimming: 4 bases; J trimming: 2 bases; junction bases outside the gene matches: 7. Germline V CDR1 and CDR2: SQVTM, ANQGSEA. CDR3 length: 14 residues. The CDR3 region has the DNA TGCAGCGTTGGGCTGGGGACTATACAAGAGACCCAGTACTTC. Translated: CSVGLGTIQETQYF.

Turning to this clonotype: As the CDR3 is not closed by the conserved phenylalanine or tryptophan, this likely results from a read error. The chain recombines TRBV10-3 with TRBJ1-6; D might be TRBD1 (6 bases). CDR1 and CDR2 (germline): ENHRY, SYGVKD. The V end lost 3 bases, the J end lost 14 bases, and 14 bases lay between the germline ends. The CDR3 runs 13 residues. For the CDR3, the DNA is TGTGCCATCAGTGATCCGGACGGGGGCACCCTCCACCTT. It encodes CAISDPDGGTLHL.

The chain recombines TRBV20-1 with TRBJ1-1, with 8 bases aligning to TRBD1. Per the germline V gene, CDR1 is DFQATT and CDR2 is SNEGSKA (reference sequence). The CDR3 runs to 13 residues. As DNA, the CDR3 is TGCAGCACATCCAGGGGGCTGAACACTGAAGCTTTCTTT. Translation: CSTSRGLNTEAFF.

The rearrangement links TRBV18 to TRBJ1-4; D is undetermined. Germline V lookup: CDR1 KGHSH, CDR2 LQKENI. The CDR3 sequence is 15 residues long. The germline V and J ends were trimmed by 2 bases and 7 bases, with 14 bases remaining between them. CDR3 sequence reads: CASSPVGPRLEKLFF. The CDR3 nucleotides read TGTGCCAGCTCACCAGTCGGGCCAAGACTTGAAAAACTGTTTTTT. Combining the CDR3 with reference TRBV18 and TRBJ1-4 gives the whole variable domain NAGVMQNPRHLVRRRGQEARLRCSPMKGHSHVYWYRQLPEEGLKFMVYLQKENIIDESGMPKERFSAEFPKEGPSILRIQQVVRGDSAAYFCASSPVGPRLEKLFFGSGTQLSVL.

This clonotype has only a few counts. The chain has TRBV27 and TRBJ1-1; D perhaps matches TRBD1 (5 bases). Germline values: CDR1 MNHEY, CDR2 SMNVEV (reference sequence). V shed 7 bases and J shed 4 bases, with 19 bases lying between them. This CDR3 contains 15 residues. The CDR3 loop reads CASTFRGAAITEAFF. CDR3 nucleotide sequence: TGTGCCAGCACTTTCCGAGGGGCAGCGATCACTGAAGCTTTCTTT.

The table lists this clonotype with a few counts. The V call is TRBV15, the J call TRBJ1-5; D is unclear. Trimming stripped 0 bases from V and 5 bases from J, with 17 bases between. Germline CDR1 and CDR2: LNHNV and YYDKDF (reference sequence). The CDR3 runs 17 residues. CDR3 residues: CATSRDKKTAFHQPQHF. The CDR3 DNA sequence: TGTGCCACCAGCAGAGATAAGAAGACGGCCTTTCATCAGCCCCAGCATTTT.

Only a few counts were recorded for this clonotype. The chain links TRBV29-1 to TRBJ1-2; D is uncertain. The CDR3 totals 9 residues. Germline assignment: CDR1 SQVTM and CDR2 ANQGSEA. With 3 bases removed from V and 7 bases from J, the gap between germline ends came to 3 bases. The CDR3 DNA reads TGCAGCGTTGATGCTGGCTACACCTTC. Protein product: CSVDAGYTF.

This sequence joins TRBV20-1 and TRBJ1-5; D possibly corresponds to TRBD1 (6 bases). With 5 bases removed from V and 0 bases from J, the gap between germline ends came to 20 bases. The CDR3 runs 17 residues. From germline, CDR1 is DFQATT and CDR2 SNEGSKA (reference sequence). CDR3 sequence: CSAQMLQGAGSNQPQHF. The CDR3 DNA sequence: TGCAGTGCTCAAATGTTACAGGGTGCTGGTAGCAATCAGCCCCAGCATTTT.

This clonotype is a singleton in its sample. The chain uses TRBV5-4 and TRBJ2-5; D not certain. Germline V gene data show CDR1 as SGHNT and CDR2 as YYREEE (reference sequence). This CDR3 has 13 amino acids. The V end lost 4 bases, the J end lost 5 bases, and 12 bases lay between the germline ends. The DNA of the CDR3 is TGTGCCAGCAGCGCCCCCCGGGCTGAGACCCAGTACTTC. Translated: CASSAPRAETQYF.